The next 16 T cell receptor beta chains were all read from a single sample in a study of blood T cell repertoires in COVID-19. Using immunoSEQ multiplex PCR, the repertoire was profiled, and TCRdb retains in-frame clones only, with some absent. The sample contains about 400,000 clones, 88% of which appear only once. Sequenced material: PBMCs or T cells enriched from blood (not recorded which). These receptor sequences come from a woman between 40 and 50 years old with acute COVID-19.

This chain links TRBV19 with TRBJ2-7; 7 bases match TRBD1. This CDR3 has 16 residues. From germline, CDR1 is LNHDA and CDR2 SQIVND (reference sequence). The trim removed 4 bases at V and 1 base at J, leaving 10 bases unmatched. The CDR3 bases are TGTGCCAGTAGTACATATCCGGGACAGATATCCTACGAGCAGTACTTC. Translated: CASSTYPGQISYEQYF.

The V call is TRBV4-1, the J call TRBJ2-3, with 14 bases lining up with TRBD2. Germline loops: CDR1 MGHRA, CDR2 YSYEKL. CDR3 length equals 16 residues. Trimming took 0 bases from V and 4 from J; bases not matched to a gene: 0. In DNA form, the CDR3 reads TGCGCCAGCAGCCAAGAGACTAGCGGGGGGGCAGATACGCAGTATTTT. Translation: CASSQETSGGADTQYF.

The J gene is TRBJ2-3, the V gene TRBV7-2; 9 bases agree with TRBD2. Germline CDR1 SGHTA, CDR2 FQGNSA. The CDR3 covers 15 residues. Losses at the gene ends were 2 bases for V and 2 bases for J; bases not matched to a gene: 2. The CDR3 loop is CASSLLAGVTDTQYF. In DNA, the CDR3 is TGTGCCAGCAGCTTATTAGCGGGGGTCACAGATACGCAGTATTTT.

The chain combines TRBV15 with TRBJ1-6, with D perhaps TRBD1 (5 bases). The germline V gene encodes CDR1 LNHNV and CDR2 YYDKDF (reference sequence). The CDR3 sequence is 16 residues long. The ends were cut back, 0 bases at V and 6 bases at J, with 12 bases in the middle. CDR3 sequence reads: CATSRDKGRGNSPLHF. In nucleotides, the CDR3 is TGTGCCACCAGCAGAGACAAGGGGCGGGGTAATTCACCCCTCCACTTT. Together with reference TRBV15 and TRBJ1-6, the CDR3 gives the full variable domain: DAMVIQNPRYQVTQFGKPVTLSCSQTLNHNVMYWYQQKSSQAPKLLFHYYDKDFNNEADTPDNFQSRRPNTSFCFLDIRSPGLGDTAMYLCATSRDKGRGNSPLHFGNGTRLTVT.

This rearrangement joins TRBV18 to TRBJ1-1, with D possibly TRBD1 on 6 matching bases. The CDR3 contains 13 residues. From germline, CDR1 is KGHSH and CDR2 LQKENI. V was pared by 3 bases and J by 3 bases, with 8 bases between. CDR3 coding DNA: TGTGCCAGCTCACCGGGGGCGGACACTGAAGCTTTCTTT. Its translation: CASSPGADTEAFF.

The V and J genes are TRBV2 and TRBJ2-2; 8 bases are shared with TRBD1. This CDR3 has 16 residues. Trimming took 7 bases from V and 1 from J; bases not matched to a gene: 8. Germline CDR1 and CDR2: SNHLY and FYNNEI. CDR3 in amino acids: CASTTGTGKNTGELFF. The CDR3 nucleotides read TGTGCCAGCACTACTGGGACAGGAAAGAACACCGGGGAGCTGTTTTTT.

V is TRBV18 and J is TRBJ1-1; TRBD1 might be the D (6 bases). Germline CDR1 KGHSH, CDR2 LQKENI. The germline V and J ends were trimmed by 1 base and 4 bases, with 16 bases remaining between them. The CDR3 spans 16 residues. The CDR3: CASSPRTEASTTEAFF. The DNA of the CDR3 is TGTGCCAGCTCACCACGGACAGAAGCTTCGACCACTGAAGCTTTCTTT.

The V gene is TRBV10-3, the J gene TRBJ2-7; tentatively, D is TRBD2 (6 bases). V was shortened by 2 bases and J by 13 bases, with 21 bases between the two germline ends. The CDR3 covers 14 residues. Germline CDR1 reads ENHRY; CDR2 reads SYGVKD. The CDR3 nucleotides are TGTGCCATCAGTGAGATGGGAAATGCGGGGTTATACTACTTC. Protein sequence: CAISEMGNAGLYYF.

CDR3 nucleotide sequence: TGTGCCAGCAGTAAACTAGCGCTATACGAGCAGTACTTC. It is translated as CASSKLALYEQYF. J is TRBJ2-7 and V is TRBV3-1 (or the pseudogene TRBV3-2); 7 nucleotides align to TRBD2. In germline, CDR1 is LGHDT, CDR2 YNNKEL (reference sequence). V gave up 6 bases and J gave up 4 bases; unmatched junction bases: 6. The CDR3 covers 13 residues.

This chain joins TRBV6-1 and TRBJ2-4, with TRBD1 as a possible D gene (5 bases). With 2 bases removed from V and 5 bases from J, the gap between germline ends came to 10 bases. In germline, CDR1 is MNHNS, CDR2 SASEGT. The CDR3 contains 14 residues. The CDR3 coding sequence is TGTGCCAGCAGTGAACGACAGCCAGAAAACATTCAGTACTTC. Its translation: CASSERQPENIQYF.

This clone was counted a single time. This specimen includes other DNA sequences encoding the same CDR3. V usage is TRBV12-3 or TRBV12-4 and J usage is TRBJ2-7; 9 bases are shared with TRBD1. The CDR3 extends over 12 amino acids. Unmatched junction bases numbered 0, after V lost 6 bases and J lost 3 bases. CDR3 residues: CASRTGGYEQYF. Here the CDR3 DNA reads TGTGCCAGCAGGACAGGGGGCTACGAGCAGTACTTC.

The V and J genes are TRBV4-2 and TRBJ1-5; a weak D match, TRBD1 (5 bases). Germline V gene lookup returns CDR1 LGHNA and CDR2 YNFKEQ. CDR3 length: 17 residues. V was cut by 0 bases and J by 6 bases, with 18 bases left in between. The CDR3 loop is CASSQDKGDVFGQPQHF. CDR3 nucleotide sequence: TGTGCCAGCAGCCAAGATAAAGGGGATGTTTTCGGTCAGCCCCAGCATTTT.

This clone was found once. The V and J genes are TRBV7-2 and TRBJ2-1; tentatively, D is TRBD1 (6 bases). The CDR3 totals 16 residues. CDR1 SGHTA and CDR2 FQGNSA come from the germline V gene. Trimming pared 5 bases from V and 4 bases from J, leaving 18 bases between. In DNA form, the CDR3 reads TGTGCCAGCAGCCGCTACCCGGGACAACCATACAATGAGCAGTTCTTC. Translated, it gives CASSRYPGQPYNEQFF.

The chain is built from TRBV19 and TRBJ2-6; a possible D gene is TRBD1 (5 bases). Germline CDR1 reads LNHDA; CDR2 reads SQIVND (reference sequence). Trimming took 7 bases from V and 0 from J, leaving 10 bases between them. The CDR3 sequence is 15 residues long. The CDR3 here is CASMRQTSGANVLTF. DNA of the CDR3: TGTGCCAGTATGAGACAGACCTCTGGGGCCAACGTCCTGACTTTC.

A remark on this clone: Other DNA sequences in this sample translate to the same CDR3. The chain recombines TRBV19 with TRBJ2-7; possibly TRBD1 for D (5 bases). The V gene's germline CDR1 is LNHDA and CDR2 SQIVND (reference sequence). CDR3 length equals 13 residues. With 3 bases removed from V and 1 base from J, the gap between germline ends came to 7 bases. CDR3 nucleotide sequence: TGTGCCAGTAGTATTTCAGGGTCCTACGAGCAGTACTTC. It codes for CASSISGSYEQYF.

The V and J genes are TRBV7-2 and TRBJ1-2; D is undetermined. Germline V CDR1 and CDR2: SGHTA, FQGNSA. The length of the CDR3 is 14 residues. Trimming took off 6 bases at V and 8 bases at J, with 19 bases between the two ends. The CDR3 nucleotides read TGTGCCAGCAGTTCAACTACAAAACCACGGGGCTACACCTTC. Translating gives CASSSTTKPRGYTF. Drawing the rest from reference TRBV7-2 and TRBJ1-2, the complete variable domain is GAGVSQSPSNKVTEKGKDVELRCDPISGHTALYWYRQSLGQGLEFLIYFQGNSAPDKSGLPSDRFSAERTGGSVSTLTIQRTQQEDSAVYLCASSSTTKPRGYTFGSGTRLTVV.